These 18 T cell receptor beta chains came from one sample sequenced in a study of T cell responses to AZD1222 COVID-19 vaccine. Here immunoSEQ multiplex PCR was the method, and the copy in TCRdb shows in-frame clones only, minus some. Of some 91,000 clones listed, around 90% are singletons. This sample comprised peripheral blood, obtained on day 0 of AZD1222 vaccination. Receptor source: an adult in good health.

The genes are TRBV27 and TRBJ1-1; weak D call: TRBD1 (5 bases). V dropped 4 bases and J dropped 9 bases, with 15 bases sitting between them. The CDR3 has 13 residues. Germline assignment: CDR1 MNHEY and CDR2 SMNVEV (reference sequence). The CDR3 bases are TGTGCCAGCAGTTCCACAGGAGTATTAAAAGCTTTCTTT. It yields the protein CASSSTGVLKAFF.

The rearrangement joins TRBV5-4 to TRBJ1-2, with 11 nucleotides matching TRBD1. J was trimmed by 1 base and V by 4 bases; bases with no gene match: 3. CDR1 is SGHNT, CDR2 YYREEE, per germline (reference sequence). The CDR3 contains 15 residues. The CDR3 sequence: CASSTGTGGNYGYTF. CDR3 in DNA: TGTGCCAGCAGCACCGGGACAGGGGGTAACTATGGCTACACCTTC.

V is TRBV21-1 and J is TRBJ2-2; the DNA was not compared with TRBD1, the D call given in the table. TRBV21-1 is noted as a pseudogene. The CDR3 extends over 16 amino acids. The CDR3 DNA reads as TGTGCCAGCAGCTCTCCCCGGGACAGGGCTACCGGGGAGCTGTTTTTT. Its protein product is CASSSPRDRATGELFF.

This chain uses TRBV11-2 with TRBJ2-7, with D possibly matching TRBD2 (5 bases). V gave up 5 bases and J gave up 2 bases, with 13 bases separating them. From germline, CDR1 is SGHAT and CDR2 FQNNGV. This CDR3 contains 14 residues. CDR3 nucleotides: TGTGCCAGCAGCCTTGGGGTAGCGCCCTACGAGCAGTACTTC. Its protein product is CASSLGVAPYEQYF. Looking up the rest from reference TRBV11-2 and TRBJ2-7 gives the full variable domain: EAGVAQSPRYKIIEKRQSVAFWCNPISGHATLYWYQQILGQGPKLLIQFQNNGVVDDSQLPKDRFSAERLKGVDSTLKIQPAKLEDSAVYLCASSLGVAPYEQYFGPGTRLTVT.

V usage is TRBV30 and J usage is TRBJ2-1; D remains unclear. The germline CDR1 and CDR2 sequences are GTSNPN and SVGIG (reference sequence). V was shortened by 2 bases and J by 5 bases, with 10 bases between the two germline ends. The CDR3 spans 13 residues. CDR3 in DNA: TGTGCCTGGAGTAAGGGAAACAACAATGAGCAGTTCTTC. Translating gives CAWSKGNNNEQFF.

The CDR3 protein is CAISPQGTGNTIYF. The CDR3 DNA sequence: TGTGCCATCAGTCCACAGGGTACTGGAAACACCATATATTTT. This chain joins TRBV10-3 and TRBJ1-3; D may be TRBD1 (6 bases). Looked up from germline, CDR1 is ENHRY and CDR2 is SYGVKD. V lost 5 bases and J lost 2, with 10 bases in between. This CDR3 has 14 amino acids.

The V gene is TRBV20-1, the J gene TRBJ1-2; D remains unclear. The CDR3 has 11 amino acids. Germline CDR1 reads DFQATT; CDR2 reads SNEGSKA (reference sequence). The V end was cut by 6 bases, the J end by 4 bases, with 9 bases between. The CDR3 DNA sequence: TGCAGTGCGTGGGAGATCTATGGCTACACCTTC. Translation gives CSAWEIYGYTF.

The CDR3 protein is CASSLGVQGGETQYF. Here the CDR3 DNA reads TGTGCCAGCAGCTTAGGGGTCCAGGGTGGCGAGACCCAGTACTTC. The chain links TRBV11-3 to TRBJ2-5; weak D call: TRBD1 (5 bases). The germline V gene has CDR1 SGHNT and CDR2 YENEEA. This CDR3 is 15 amino acids long. The germline V and J ends were trimmed by 1 base and 5 bases, with 14 bases remaining between them.

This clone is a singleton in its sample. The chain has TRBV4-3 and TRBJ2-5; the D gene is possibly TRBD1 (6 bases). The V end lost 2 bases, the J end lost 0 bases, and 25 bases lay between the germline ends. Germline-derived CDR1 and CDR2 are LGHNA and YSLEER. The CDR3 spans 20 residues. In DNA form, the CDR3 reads TGCGCCAGCAGCCAACCTAGACAGGTTAGCTACCTTTGGTACCAAGAGACCCAGTACTTC. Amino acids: CASSQPRQVSYLWYQETQYF.

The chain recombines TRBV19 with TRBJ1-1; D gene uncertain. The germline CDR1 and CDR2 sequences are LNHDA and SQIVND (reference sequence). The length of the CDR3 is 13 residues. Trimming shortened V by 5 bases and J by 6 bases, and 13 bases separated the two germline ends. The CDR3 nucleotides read TGTGCCAGTAGTCGCGGAAGGCTCTCTGAAGCTTTCTTT. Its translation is CASSRGRLSEAFF.

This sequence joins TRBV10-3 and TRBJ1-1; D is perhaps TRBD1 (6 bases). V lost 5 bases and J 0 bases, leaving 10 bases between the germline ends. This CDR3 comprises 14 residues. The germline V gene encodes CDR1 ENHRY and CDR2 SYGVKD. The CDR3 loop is CAISTGWVNTEAFF. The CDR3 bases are TGTGCCATCAGTACAGGGTGGGTGAACACTGAAGCTTTCTTT.

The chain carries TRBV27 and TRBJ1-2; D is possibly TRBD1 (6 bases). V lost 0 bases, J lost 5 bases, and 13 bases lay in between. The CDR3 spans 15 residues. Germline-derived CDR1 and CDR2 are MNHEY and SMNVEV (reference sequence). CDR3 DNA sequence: TGTGCCAGCAGTTTATCGCCACAGGGATTGTATGGCTACACCTTC. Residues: CASSLSPQGLYGYTF.

Here the CDR3 DNA reads TGCGCCAGCAGCAGGGCCGCGGGTACAGATACGCAGTATTTT. This encodes CASSRAAGTDTQYF. This chain uses TRBV5-1 with TRBJ2-3; weak D call: TRBD2 (5 bases). CDR1 SGHRS and CDR2 YFSETQ come from the germline V gene. There are 14 residues in the CDR3. Trimming shortened V by 4 bases and J by 3 bases, and 12 bases separated the two germline ends.

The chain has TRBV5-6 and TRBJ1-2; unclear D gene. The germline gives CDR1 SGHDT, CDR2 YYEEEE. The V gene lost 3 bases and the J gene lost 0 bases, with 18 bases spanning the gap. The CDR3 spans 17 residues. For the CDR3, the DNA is TGTGCCAGCAGCTCTACTTACCTTGGGGTTACTAACTATGGCTACACCTTC. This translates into CASSSTYLGVTNYGYTF. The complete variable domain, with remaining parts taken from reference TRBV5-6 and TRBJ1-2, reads DAGVTQSPTHLIKTRGQQVTLRCSPKSGHDTVSWYQQALGQGPQFIFQYYEEEERQRGNFPDRFSGHQFPNYSSELNVNALLLGDSALYLCASSSTYLGVTNYGYTFGSGTRLTVV.

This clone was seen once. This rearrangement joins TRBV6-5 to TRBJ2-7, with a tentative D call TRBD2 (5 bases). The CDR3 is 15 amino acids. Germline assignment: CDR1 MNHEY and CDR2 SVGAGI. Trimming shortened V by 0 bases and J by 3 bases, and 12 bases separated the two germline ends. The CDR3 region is CASSYSSDSYYEQYF. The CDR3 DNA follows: TGTGCCAGCAGTTACTCCTCGGACTCGTACTACGAGCAGTACTTC.

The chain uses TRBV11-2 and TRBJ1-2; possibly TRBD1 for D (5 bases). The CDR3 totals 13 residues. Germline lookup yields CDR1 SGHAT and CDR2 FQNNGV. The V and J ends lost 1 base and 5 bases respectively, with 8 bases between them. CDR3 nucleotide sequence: TGTGCCAGCAGCTTAGGGGCAGGGTATGGCTACACCTTC. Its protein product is CASSLGAGYGYTF.

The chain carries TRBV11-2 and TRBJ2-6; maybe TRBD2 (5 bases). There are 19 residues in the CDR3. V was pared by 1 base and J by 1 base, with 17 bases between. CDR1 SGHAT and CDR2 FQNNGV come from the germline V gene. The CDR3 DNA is TGTGCCAGCAGCTTAGGACCGGGCAGGACTTTTTCTGGGGCCAACGTCCTGACTTTC. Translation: CASSLGPGRTFSGANVLTF.

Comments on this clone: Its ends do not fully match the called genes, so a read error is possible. The CDR3 here is CASNPPKLSSYEQYF. The CDR3 nucleotides are TGTGCTAGCAACCCACCTAAATTGAGCTCCTACGAGCAGTACTTC. J is TRBJ2-7 and V is TRBV7-7; no clear D gene. CDR1 and CDR2 from the germline V gene are SSHAT and FNYEAQ (reference sequence). CDR3 size: 15 residues.